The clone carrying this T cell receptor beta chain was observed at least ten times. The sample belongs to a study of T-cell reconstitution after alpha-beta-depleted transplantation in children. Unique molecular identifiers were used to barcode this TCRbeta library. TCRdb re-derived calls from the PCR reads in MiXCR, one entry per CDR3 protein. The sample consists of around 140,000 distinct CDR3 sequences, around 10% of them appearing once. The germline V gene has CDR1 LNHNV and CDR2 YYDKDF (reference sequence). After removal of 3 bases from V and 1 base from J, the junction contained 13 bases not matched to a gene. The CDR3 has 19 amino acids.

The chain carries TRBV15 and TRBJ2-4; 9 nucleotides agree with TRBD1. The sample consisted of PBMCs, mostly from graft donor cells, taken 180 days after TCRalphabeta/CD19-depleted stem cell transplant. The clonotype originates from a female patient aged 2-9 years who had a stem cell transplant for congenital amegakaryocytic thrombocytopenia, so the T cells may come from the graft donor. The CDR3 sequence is CATSRYPGQGLLAKNIQYF. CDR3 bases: TGTGCCACCAGCAGGTATCCGGGACAGGGACTTCTTGCCAAAAACATTCAGTACTTC.